This T cell receptor beta chain was sequenced in a study of early T cells in non-severe SARS-CoV-2 infection (dated by TCRdb to 2020 to 2022). About the study as a whole: Because TCR sequencing relied on bulk RNA taken from unsorted whole blood, pairing of alpha and beta chains was not possible. General study outcomes and caveats: VDJdb matching was skewed toward anti-spike CD8 responses and likely underestimated virus-specific expansions, missing private and CD4 specificities.

The study was a case-control design nested within a healthcare worker cohort in London, UK, with weekly nasopharyngeal swab PCR tests and blood sampling. Healthcare workers were recruited during the week of the UK lockdown, between 23 and 31 March 2020, and followed weekly for up to roughly 16 weeks. This clonotype was observed a handful of times. The specificity of this receptor is unknown. Nothing much larger sits one base from this clone, and base qualities are not available. The library was produced with 5' RACE. Sequencing took place on a NextSeq 500. Unique molecular identifiers were attached to individual cDNA molecules in the TCR library protocol so that sequencing error and PCR bias could be corrected. TCR alpha and beta chains were both sequenced, and the abundances of alpha and beta sequences in each sample were closely correlated with each other. The paper's processing steps were these. V gene, J gene and CDR3 annotation of TCR sequences was performed with Decombinator V4. Expanded TCRs were defined as changing significantly between any two time points under a Poisson model with p below 0.0001. TCR abundances were normalised to the total number of TCRs sequenced per sample and were expressed as counts per million. MAIT TCRs were defined by TRAV1-2 paired with TRAJ12, TRAJ20 or TRAJ33, and iNKT TCRs by TRAV10 paired with TRAJ18. VDJdb, accessed 1 November 2021, was searched for CMV, EBV and SARS-CoV-2 annotated TCRs, with TCRs annotated for multiple antigens excluded. TCRdb redid the processing of the public reads, applying fastp at Q25 and MiXCR, and retained in-frame beta chains. CDR3 protein duplicates are merged, each entry listing the most common genes and DNA. The V and J calls were not made by the authors but by TCRdb's processing. The sample profile shows some 80,000 distinct CDR3 sequences; less than 11% of them were found once. The top ten hold approximately 8% of the sample.

As encoded in the germline V gene, CDR1 is SGHVS while CDR2 is FNYEAQ. Cut back by 1 base and 0 bases, the V and J ends lie 4 bases apart. CDR3 length: 14 amino acids, cysteine to phenylalanine. CDR3 DNA only is kept here, 42 bases in frame from base 1. The sequence was collected from an adult who was a healthcare worker with PCR-confirmed SARS-CoV-2 infection or an uninfected control (not recorded which). This specimen consisted of whole blood, obtained at baseline. The chain is made from TRBV7-6 and TRBJ1-3; the D gene lacks a confident call. The nucleotides are TGTGCCAGCAGCTTAGGCAGCTCTGGAAACACCATATATTTT. Its product reads: CASSLGSSGNTIYF.